These T cell receptor beta chains were read from a single sample in a study of cytomegalovirus exposure and HLA in healthy donors. Only in-frame clones appear in the TCRdb table, and some are missing; sequencing was by immunoSEQ multiplex PCR. The table lists approximately 170,000 clones. Specimen: PBMCs. The receptors stem from a woman aged 18-29 years in good health and CMV-seropositive. CDR3s include the opening cysteine and the closing phenylalanine or tryptophan. The D gene is left open where the match is weak.

>-|TRBV19|TRBJ1-6
TGTGCCAGTGCCTCTTCTGGCACAGCATATAATTCACCCCTCCACTTT
CASASSGTAYNSPLHF
>TRBD2|TRBV7-8|TRBJ2-5
TGTGCCAGCAGCTACTTGCGGGGGGGCCGGAAGACCCAGTACTTC
CASSYLRGGRKTQYF
>TRBD2|TRBV27|TRBJ2-1
TGTGCCAGCAGTTCCTACCCAAGCGGGAGGGCCGGGAATGAGCAGTTCTTC
CASSSYPSGRAGNEQFF
>-|TRBV6-6|TRBJ1-5
TGTGCCAGCAGTACAGCTAATCAGCCCCAGCATTTT
CASSTANQPQHF
>TRBD2|TRBV7-8|TRBJ2-7
TGTGCCAGCAGCTTGACTAGCGGGAGGTTCAGGAGCTCCTACGAGCAGTACTTC
CASSLTSGRFRSSYEQYF
>TRBD1|TRBV2|TRBJ2-7
TGTGCCAGCAGCACAGGACAGGGGCAAGCCTACGAGCAGTACTTC
CASSTGQGQAYEQYF
>TRBD1|TRBV6-1|TRBJ1-2
TGTGCCAGCAGTGAACAGGGGGTCTATGGCTACACCTTC
CASSEQGVYGYTF
>-|TRBV29-1|TRBJ1-1
TGCAGCCTCGGGGGGCAGGGTGAAGCTTTCTTT
CSLGGQGEAFF
>TRBD2|TRBV4-2|TRBJ2-7
TGTGCCAGCAGCCAACTTATAGGGACTAGCGGGGATGGCTCCTACGAGCAGTACTTC
CASSQLIGTSGDGSYEQYF
>-|TRBV14|TRBJ2-1
TGTGCCAGCAGCCATGTAGCCGGAGCCTACAATGAGCAGTTCTTC
CASSHVAGAYNEQFF
>-|TRBV19|TRBJ2-1
TGTGCCAGTAGTCAGGTGGAATCCTCCTACAATGAGCAGTTCTTC
CASSQVESSYNEQFF
>-|TRBV21-1|TRBJ1-6
TGTGCCAGCAGCAACCGTGTTACAGTTAATTCACCCCTCCACTTT
CASSNRVTVNSPLHF
>-|TRBV6-1|TRBJ1-5
TGTGCCAGCAGTGAAGTTGGGCGCAATCAGCCCCAGCATTTT
CASSEVGRNQPQHF
>-|TRBV10-3|TRBJ1-4
TGTGCCATCAGTGATGCAGGGTATGAAAAACTGTTTTTT
CAISDAGYEKLFF
>TRBD2|TRBV15|TRBJ2-7
TGTGCCACCAGCAGAGATACACTAGCGGGAGGTTACTCCTACGAGCAGTACTTC
CATSRDTLAGGYSYEQYF
>-|TRBV10-3|TRBJ2-6
TGTGCCATCAGTAAGGGGGTAGAAACCAACGTCCTGACTTTC
CAISKGVETNVLTF
>-|TRBV10-1|TRBJ1-2
TGCGCCAGAGAGGGGGACATTATTAACTATGGCTACACCTTC
CAREGDIINYGYTF
>TRBD1|TRBV30|TRBJ1-1
TGTGCCGGTGGGCTAGGACAGGGGTTCCCTGAAGCTTTCTTT
CAGGLGQGFPEAFF
>TRBD2|TRBV6-1|TRBJ2-7
TGTGCCAGCAACGGACTAGCGGGAGTGGACGAGCAGTACTTC
CASNGLAGVDEQYF
>-|TRBV30|TRBJ1-2
TGTGCCTGGAGTGCACAGGGCTATGGCTACACCTTC
CAWSAQGYGYTF
>-|TRBV18|TRBJ2-7
TGTGCCAGCTCACCACGGGGGCTAGCGGACTCCTACGAGCAGTACTTC
CASSPRGLADSYEQYF
>-|TRBV12-5|TRBJ2-3
TGTGCTAGTGGTCGACTATGGAATACGCAGTATTTT
CASGRLWNTQYF
>-|TRBV18|TRBJ1-3
TGTGCCAGCTCACTAGATTCTGGAAACACCATATATTTT
CASSLDSGNTIYF
>-|TRBV20-1|TRBJ2-7
TGCAGTGCACCCAGGGGTGACGAGCAGTACTTC
CSAPRGDEQYF
>-|TRBV2|TRBJ1-4
TGTGCCAGCAGGGCAGACAGGTTTAATGAAAAACTGTTTTTT
CASRADRFNEKLFF
>-|TRBV30|TRBJ1-1
TGTGCCTGGCTAAATCTTGGCAGGGTAAGAACTGAAGCTTTCTTT
CAWLNLGRVRTEAFF
>-|TRBV4-1|TRBJ1-5
TGCGCCAGCAGCCAAGAGGGGGGACGGTTATATAGCAATCAGCCCCAGCATTTT
CASSQEGGRLYSNQPQHF
>-|TRBV7-8|TRBJ2-7
TGTGCCAGCGGCCGGGAGAGCTCCTACGAGCAGTACTTC
CASGRESSYEQYF
>TRBD1|TRBV7-3|TRBJ2-7
TGTGCCAGCAGCCTAGGGACAGGGGGGGATCGCGAGCAGTACTTC
CASSLGTGGDREQYF
>TRBD2|TRBV5-1|TRBJ2-2
TGCGCCAGCAGTGCGGGACTAGCGGGAGAGGCGGACACCGGGGAGCTGTTTTTT
CASSAGLAGEADTGELFF
>TRBD1|TRBV2|TRBJ2-1
TGTGCCAGAACAGGGGAGAATGACAATGAGCAGTTCTTC
CARTGENDNEQFF
>-|TRBV7-2|TRBJ1-2
TGTGCCAGCAGCTTAGCCGGGAAAGGCGGCTACACCTTC
CASSLAGKGGYTF
>TRBD1|TRBV13|TRBJ2-7
TGTGCCAGCAGCTTGACAATCGGACAGGGTTACGAGCAGTACTTC
CASSLTIGQGYEQYF
>TRBD1|TRBV10-3|TRBJ1-4
TGTGCCATCAGTGAGAAGGACAGGGGGAGATTCAAGGAAAAACTGTTTTTT
CAISEKDRGRFKEKLFF
>TRBD1|TRBV10-3|TRBJ2-7
TGTGCCATCAGTGTGGGGACAGGGACGTACGAGCAGTACTTC
CAISVGTGTYEQYF
>-|TRBV7-2|TRBJ2-6
TGTGCCAGCCAGACAGGTCCCTCTGGGGCCAACGTCCTGACTTTC
CASQTGPSGANVLTF
>-|TRBV7-7|TRBJ2-5
TGTGCTAGCAGCCCTGACAGGCGGGAGACCCAGTACTTC
CASSPDRRETQYF
>-|TRBV10-3|TRBJ1-3
TGTGCCATCAGACCTCTATCTGGAAACACCATATATTTT
CAIRPLSGNTIYF
>-|TRBV18|TRBJ1-1
TGTGCCAGCTCACCCCTTAGGAACACTGAAGCTTTCTTT
CASSPLRNTEAFF
>TRBD1|TRBV30|TRBJ2-6
TGTGCCTGGAGTGTACAACAGGGGGGCCGCCGTTGGGCCAACGTCCTGACTTTC
CAWSVQQGGRRWANVLTF
>-|TRBV9|TRBJ1-3
TGTGCCAGCAGCCCAGACAGAGCTGGAAACACCATATATTTT
CASSPDRAGNTIYF
>-|TRBV6-4|TRBJ2-2
TGTGCCAGCAGTGACAGCCTCGGGGGGGAGCTGTTTTTT
CASSDSLGGELFF
>TRBD2|TRBV27|TRBJ2-2
TGTGCCAGCAGTCGACTAGCGGGGAACACCGGGGAGCTGTTTTTT
CASSRLAGNTGELFF